This T cell receptor beta chain comes out of a study of OX40 agonist ivuxolimab in advanced cancers. The wider study: Patients received ivuxolimab, an agonistic anti-OX40 (CD134) antibody.

This table comes from immunoSEQ multiplex PCR, and its TCRdb copy is limited to in-frame clones, with some not included. The top ten clones hold about 9.3% of a sample with roughly 50,000 clones, 85% to 95% of them seen once. The CDR3 contains 15 residues. In germline, CDR1 is SGHVS, CDR2 FQNEAQ. V shed 4 bases and J shed 6 bases, with 17 bases lying between them. The sample consisted of CD4+ or CD8+ T cells sorted from blood, taken in a trial of the OX40 agonist ivuxolimab. The TCR comes from an adult with an advanced solid tumor such as melanoma, head and neck, liver or kidney cancer. The chain is built from TRBV7-8 and TRBJ2-3, with D possibly being TRBD2 (5 bases). The CDR3 DNA reads as TGTGCCAGCAGCTCCGGACTTCTTCGTAGGGATACGCAGTATTTT. Translated, it gives CASSSGLLRRDTQYF.